The T cell receptor beta chain under discussion was sequenced for a study of blood T cell repertoires in COVID-19. Clones were read by immunoSEQ multiplex PCR, and TCRdb kept only the in-frame ones, dropping some. The table has about 47,000 clones, over 80% seen once. The CDR3 has 14 residues. Germline CDR1 is KGHSY and CDR2 is FQNENV. Trimming cost V 0 bases and J 2 bases, with 7 bases left between them. The J gene is TRBJ1-2, the V gene TRBV16; D is ambiguous. The material sequenced was peripheral blood. This clonotype originated in a man aged 65 to 85 with active COVID-19. CDR3 DNA sequence: TGTGCCAGCAGCCAATCGAGAGAGAACTATGGCTACACCTTC. Translated, it gives CASSQSRENYGYTF.